This section outlines one T cell receptor beta chain sequence together with its context. Time point noted: pre-treatment sample, taken before nivolumab and TIL therapy. Pleural nodules or supraclavicular lymph nodes made up most of the excised metastases sampled. Tumor harvest preceded PD-1/PD-L1 blockade, followed by nivolumab treatment. Adults with stage 4 NSCLC were enrolled in a phase I trial. This was the immunoSEQ v3 assay. Libraries were prepared by immunoSEQ multiplex PCR; TCRdb keeps only in-frame clonotypes and omits some of them. The profile shows 12,000 or so clones, 58% of them singletons. The CDR3 is 13 amino acids. Germline V lookup: CDR1 DFQATT, CDR2 SNEGSKA (reference sequence). J was trimmed by 9 bases and V by 5 bases; bases with no gene match: 5. The data derive from a study of TIL therapy for anti-PD-1-resistant metastatic lung cancer.

This receptor was taken from a person between 30 and 79 years old with non-small cell lung cancer. The sample consisted of tumor tissue, taken at baseline. The chain carries TRBV20-1 and TRBJ1-6; TRBD1 agrees at 9 bases. CDR3 loop: CSARGTGSSPLHF. CDR3 in DNA: TGCAGTGCTCGTGGGACAGGGAGTTCACCCCTCCACTTT.